Listed here are 21 T cell receptor beta chains from one sample, sequenced in a study of cytomegalovirus exposure and HLA in healthy donors. Primers: 60 Vbeta forward and 13 Jbeta reverse. Assay: immunoSEQ multiplex PCR; the TCRdb copy retains only in-frame clones and omits some. The table includes 150,000 or so clones, about 85% detected once. The sequenced sample consisted of PBMCs. The receptors stem from a man aged 18 to 30 in good health and CMV-seropositive.

The chain joins TRBV7-4 to TRBJ1-3; no reliable D call. Trimming left V 6 bases short and J 4 bases short, with 13 bases between. The CDR3 is 14 amino acids. Germline lookup yields CDR1 SGHVT and CDR2 SQSDAQ. The CDR3 nucleotides are TGTGCCAGCAGTCTCTTCGGGTGGGGAAACACCATATATTTT. It encodes CASSLFGWGNTIYF. Filled out from reference TRBV7-4 and TRBJ1-3, the complete variable domain reads GAGVSQSPRYKVAKRGRDVALRCDSISGHVTLYWYRQTLGQGSEVLTYSQSDAQRDKSGRPSGRFSAERPERSVSTLKIQRTEQGDSAVYLCASSLFGWGNTIYFGEGSWLTVV.

The rearrangement uses TRBV30 and TRBJ1-1; TRBD1 matches 8 bases. CDR3 length: 15 amino acids. The J segment lost 0 bases and the V segment lost 6 bases, leaving 9 bases of the junction unmatched. Germline V CDR1 and CDR2: GTSNPN, SVGIG (reference sequence). The chain's CDR3 is CACPVRGQVNTEAFF. CDR3 DNA: TGTGCCTGCCCAGTGAGGGGACAGGTGAACACTGAAGCTTTCTTT. The whole variable domain, remainder taken from reference TRBV30 and TRBJ1-1, is SQTIHQWPATLVQPVGSPLSLECTVEGTSNPNLYWYRQAAGRGLQLLFYSVGIGQISSEVPQNLSASRPQDRQFILSSKKLLLSDSGFYLCACPVRGQVNTEAFFGQGTRLTVV.

The chain has TRBV9 and TRBJ2-2, with 7 positions matching TRBD2. Germline loops: CDR1 SGDLS, CDR2 YYNGEE. CDR3 length: 16 amino acids. J lost 5 bases, V lost 4 bases, and 11 bases had no gene match. The CDR3 region is CASSTPLVGGTGELFF. For the CDR3, the DNA is TGTGCCAGCAGCACACCCCTTGTGGGAGGGACCGGGGAGCTGTTTTTT.

This rearrangement joins TRBV15 to TRBJ2-3; 16 nucleotides agree with TRBD2. V trimming: 7 bases; J trimming: 4 bases; junction bases outside the gene matches: 8. The germline V gene has CDR1 LNHNV and CDR2 YYDKDF (reference sequence). This CDR3 has 17 residues. CDR3 protein: CATKGTSGGAFSDTQYF. CDR3 in DNA: TGTGCCACCAAGGGGACTAGCGGGGGGGCTTTCTCAGATACGCAGTATTTT.

DNA for the CDR3: TGTGCCAGCAGCCAAGAGGGTAGCGGGGGGTCAGAGACCCAGTACTTC. Its translation is CASSQEGSGGSETQYF. The chain combines TRBV4-2 with TRBJ2-5, with 10 bases identical to TRBD2. V lost 0 bases and J lost 4; bases outside the gene matches: 5. The CDR3 is made up of 16 amino acids. From germline, CDR1 is LGHNA and CDR2 YNFKEQ.

The chain uses TRBV7-8 and TRBJ1-4, with 7 bases aligning to TRBD1. Germline V CDR1 and CDR2: SGHVS, FQNEAQ. V dropped 6 bases and J dropped 5; count of bases not matched to a gene: 6. This CDR3 is 14 amino acids long. CDR3 residues: CASSTGQLNEKLFF. The CDR3 nucleotides read TGTGCCAGCAGTACGGGACAGCTAAATGAAAAACTGTTTTTT.

This clone was seen once. The chain's CDR3 is CASSFRDSQFF. The CDR3 DNA reads as TGCGCCAGCAGCTTCCGGGACAGCCAGTTCTTC. The chain couples TRBV5-1 to TRBJ2-1, with 7 bases lining up with TRBD1. Germline assignment: CDR1 SGHRS and CDR2 YFSETQ. This CDR3 is built from 11 residues. With 2 bases clipped from V and 13 bases from J, the junction kept 3 bases outside the gene matches.

This chain uses TRBV5-1 with TRBJ2-5; D remains ambiguous. CDR3 length: 12 amino acids. Germline-derived CDR1 and CDR2 are SGHRS and YFSETQ. Trimming pared 1 base from V and 2 bases from J, leaving 3 bases between. The CDR3 loop is CASSLPQETQYF. In DNA form, the CDR3 reads TGCGCCAGCAGCTTGCCTCAAGAGACCCAGTACTTC.

CDR3 sequence (DNA): TGTGCCAGCAGTTTGAGGACAGGAGGCCTTCTCACTGAAGCTTTCTTT. Translating it yields CASSLRTGGLLTEAFF. The chain combines TRBV27 with TRBJ1-1, with 7 nucleotides matching TRBD1. V lost 3 bases to trimming and J lost 4 bases; unmatched junction nucleotides: 11. The CDR3 has 16 residues. Per the germline V gene, CDR1 is MNHEY and CDR2 is SMNVEV (reference sequence).

The rearrangement links TRBV13 to TRBJ2-7, with TRBD1 as a possible D gene (5 bases). The CDR3 contains 14 residues. The V and J ends lost 4 bases and 1 base respectively, with 11 bases between them. Germline CDR1 is PRHDT and CDR2 is FYEKMQ (reference sequence). CDR3 nucleotides: TGTGCCAGCAGCTCTCGGACAAATTCCTACGAGCAGTACTTC. Its protein product is CASSSRTNSYEQYF.

V is TRBV6-5 and J is TRBJ1-4; D gene uncertain. Looked up from germline, CDR1 is MNHEY and CDR2 is SVGAGI. V lost 5 bases to trimming and J lost 7 bases, with 11 bases between them. The CDR3 loop spans 13 amino acids. CDR3 DNA: TGTGCCAGCAGTAACGGGGTCCTTGAAAAACTGTTTTTT. It encodes CASSNGVLEKLFF.

The genes are TRBV4-3 and TRBJ2-3; D is uncertain. CDR3 length: 11 residues. The germline V and J ends were trimmed by 4 bases and 5 bases, with 4 bases remaining between them. The germline V gene encodes CDR1 LGHNA and CDR2 YSLEER. In DNA, the CDR3 is TGCGCCAGCAGCCTCCAAGATACGCAGTATTTT. Translated, it gives CASSLQDTQYF.

This chain joins TRBV27 and TRBJ2-7, with D possibly TRBD1 on 6 matching bases. The CDR3 is 14 amino acids. Between the trimmed V and J ends, which lost 5 bases and 2 bases, there was a span of 13 bases. Germline loops: CDR1 MNHEY, CDR2 SMNVEV (reference sequence). CDR3 in amino acids: CASSRRQVTYEQYF. In DNA, the CDR3 is TGTGCCAGCAGTCGCCGACAGGTCACCTACGAGCAGTACTTC.

This clone was seen a handful of times. The chain employs TRBV5-1 and TRBJ1-1; D may be TRBD1 (5 bases). V lost 4 bases and J 1 base, leaving 11 bases between the germline ends. The V gene's germline CDR1 is SGHRS and CDR2 YFSETQ. The length of the CDR3 is 14 residues. The CDR3 is CASSRGDQNTEAFF. CDR3 nucleotide sequence: TGCGCCAGCAGCCGGGGGGACCAGAACACTGAAGCTTTCTTT. The whole variable domain, filled in from reference TRBV5-1 and TRBJ1-1, reads KAGVTQTPRYLIKTRGQQVTLSCSPISGHRSVSWYQQTPGQGLQFLFEYFSETQRNKGNFPGRFSGRQFSNSRSEMNVSTLELGDSALYLCASSRGDQNTEAFFGQGTRLTVV.

The CDR3 here is CASTPGQPWLEQYF. CDR3 sequence (DNA): TGTGCCAGCACCCCCGGACAGCCCTGGCTCGAGCAGTACTTC. The V gene is TRBV6-1, the J gene TRBJ2-7; TRBD1 might be the D (6 bases). Trimming removed 7 bases at V and 6 bases at J, with 19 bases between. The CDR3 contains 14 residues. Germline lookup yields CDR1 MNHNS and CDR2 SASEGT.

This sequence joins TRBV6-5 and TRBJ1-2; the D is unclear. The CDR3 totals 14 residues. Germline-derived CDR1 and CDR2 are MNHEY and SVGAGI. V was cut by 0 bases and J by 2 bases, with 7 bases left in between. The CDR3 bases are TGTGCCAGCAGTTACTCGCAGAGGAACTATGGCTACACCTTC. Translation gives CASSYSQRNYGYTF.

The chain couples TRBV7-3 to TRBJ1-6, with a tentative D call TRBD1 (5 bases). CDR3 length: 14 residues. Per germline, CDR1 SGHTA and CDR2 FQGTGA. Between the trimmed V and J ends, which lost 5 bases and 5 bases, there was a span of 10 bases. CDR3 in amino acids: CASSPTANNSPLHF. The CDR3 DNA is TGTGCCAGCAGCCCGACAGCCAATAATTCACCCCTCCACTTT.

This chain uses TRBV6-6 with TRBJ1-6, with D possibly TRBD1 on 6 matching bases. CDR1 and CDR2 (germline): MNHNY, SVGAGI (reference sequence). This CDR3 contains 13 residues. Deletions cut 8 bases from V and 9 bases from J, with 14 bases between. The chain's CDR3 is CASLGGGSSPLHF. As DNA, the CDR3 is TGTGCCAGCCTCGGGGGGGGCAGTTCACCCCTCCACTTT.

The chain has TRBV30 and TRBJ1-1; D remains unclear. Between the trimmed V and J ends, which lost 2 bases and 0 bases, there was a span of 7 bases. CDR1 GTSNPN and CDR2 SVGIG come from the germline V gene (reference sequence). This CDR3 spans 13 amino acids. The CDR3 region is CAWSLELNTEAFF. The CDR3 nucleotides are TGTGCCTGGAGTTTAGAATTGAACACTGAAGCTTTCTTT.

The V and J genes are TRBV19 and TRBJ2-1; weak D call: TRBD2 (6 bases). The ends were cut back, 8 bases at V and 7 bases at J, with 15 bases in the middle. Germline CDR1 LNHDA, CDR2 SQIVND (reference sequence). The CDR3 is 13 amino acids. The CDR3 DNA reads TGTGCCAGTTCGGGGTTTGGGGGGAATGAGCAGTTCTTC. Translation gives CASSGFGGNEQFF.

The genes are TRBV7-9 and TRBJ1-1; maybe TRBD1 (6 bases). This CDR3 is built from 15 residues. Germline loops: CDR1 SEHNR, CDR2 FQNEAQ (reference sequence). Trimming stripped 1 base from V and 6 bases from J, with 15 bases between. The CDR3 coding sequence is TGTGCCAGCAGCTTAGGGGGGCAGGGTTATGCTGAAGCTTTCTTT. This sequence encodes CASSLGGQGYAEAFF.